Listed here are 3 T cell receptor beta chains from one sample, sequenced in a study of patients and donors after allogeneic stem cell transplantation. TCRdb recomputed calls from the RT-PCR reads with MiXCR, one row per CDR3 protein. There are 190,000 or so distinct CDR3 sequences in the sample; around two fifths occur only once, and around 10% lies in the top ten. Specimen: blood, either unsorted or a sorted T cell fraction (not recorded which). Receptor source: a human donor who was either an allogeneic HSCT recipient or a stem cell or donor lymphocyte infusion donor (not recorded which). It is not recorded whose cells these are; they may come from a transplant donor.

V usage is TRBV30 and J usage is TRBJ1-3; D is unclear. CDR3 length: 14 amino acids. Between the trimmed V and J ends, which lost 2 bases and 5 bases, there was a span of 13 bases. Looked up from germline, CDR1 is GTSNPN and CDR2 is SVGIG (reference sequence). The CDR3 nucleotides read TGTGCCTGGAGTTTAACACGGTTACGAAACACCATATATTTT. Translation gives CAWSLTRLRNTIYF.

A few counts support this clonotype. The chain has TRBV20-1 and TRBJ2-7; 7 positions agree with TRBD1. CDR3 length: 13 amino acids. J was trimmed by 4 bases and V by 5 bases; bases with no gene match: 8. Germline values: CDR1 DFQATT, CDR2 SNEGSKA (reference sequence). The CDR3 protein is CSAGRQGRYEQYF. CDR3 in DNA: TGCAGTGCTGGACGACAGGGAAGGTACGAGCAGTACTTC.

This chain links TRBV15 with TRBJ2-2, with 13 bases matching TRBD2. The CDR3 has 18 amino acids. Trimming at V came to 2 bases and at J to 0 bases, leaving 3 bases not matched to a gene. The germline V gene encodes CDR1 LNHNV and CDR2 YYDKDF (reference sequence). In DNA, the CDR3 is TGTGCCACCAGCAGAAGACTAGCGGGGGGTACGAACACCGGGGAGCTGTTTTTT. It translates to CATSRRLAGGTNTGELFF.